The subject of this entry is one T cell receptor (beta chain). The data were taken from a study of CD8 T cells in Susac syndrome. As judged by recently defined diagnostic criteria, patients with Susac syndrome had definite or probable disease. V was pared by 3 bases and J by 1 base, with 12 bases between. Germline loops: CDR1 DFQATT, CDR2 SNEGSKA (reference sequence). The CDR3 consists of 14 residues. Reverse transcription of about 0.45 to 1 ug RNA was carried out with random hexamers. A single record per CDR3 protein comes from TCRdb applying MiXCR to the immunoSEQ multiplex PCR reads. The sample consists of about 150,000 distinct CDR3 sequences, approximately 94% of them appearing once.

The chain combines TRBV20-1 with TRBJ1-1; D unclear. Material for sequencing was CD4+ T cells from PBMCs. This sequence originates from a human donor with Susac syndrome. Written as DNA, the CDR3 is TGCAGTGCTAGTTCCGGGGTCCGGAACACTGAAGCTTTCTTT. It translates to CSASSGVRNTEAFF.